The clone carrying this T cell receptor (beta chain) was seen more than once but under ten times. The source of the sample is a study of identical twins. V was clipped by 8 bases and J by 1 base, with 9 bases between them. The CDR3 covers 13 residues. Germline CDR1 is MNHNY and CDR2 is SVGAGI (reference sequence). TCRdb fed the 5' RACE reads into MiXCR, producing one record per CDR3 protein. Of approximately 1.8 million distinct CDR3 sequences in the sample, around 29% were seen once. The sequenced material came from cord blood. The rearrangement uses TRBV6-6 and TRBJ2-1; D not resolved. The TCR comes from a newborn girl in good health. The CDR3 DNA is TGTGCCAGCCAGTGGCTTTCCTACAATGAGCAGTTCTTC. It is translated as CASQWLSYNEQFF.